Shown below are 25 T cell receptor beta chains from a single sample sequenced in a study of T cells after somatic rescue of genetic block. Sequencing used immunoSEQ multiplex PCR; TCRdb keeps in-frame clones, though not all of them. The sample yields about 88,000 clones, about 87% seen once. Sequencing was done on a sample of peripheral blood mononuclear cells (PBMCs). The origin of the receptors is a woman between 18 and 30 years old.

This clone came up once. This rearrangement joins TRBV4-3 to TRBJ2-3, with a possible D match to TRBD2 (6 bases). Trimming pared 0 bases from V and 7 bases from J, leaving 8 bases between. This CDR3 is built from 13 residues. Germline lookup yields CDR1 LGHNA and CDR2 YSLEER. The CDR3 reads CASSQEGGNTQYF. CDR3 nucleotides: TGCGCCAGCAGCCAAGAGGGGGGAAATACGCAGTATTTT.

This chain links TRBV7-9 with TRBJ2-4, with D possibly being TRBD1 (6 bases). V gave up 11 bases and J gave up 6 bases, with 17 bases separating them. The length of the CDR3 is 13 residues. Germline assignment: CDR1 SEHNR and CDR2 FQNEAQ (reference sequence). The CDR3 sequence is CAAQGGFLNIQYF. The CDR3, as DNA: TGTGCCGCTCAAGGGGGTTTTCTAAACATTCAGTACTTC.

This clone was detected only a few times. J is TRBJ1-1 and V is TRBV27; D is unclear. Deletions cut 5 bases from V and 6 bases from J, with 7 bases between. The CDR3 loop spans 11 amino acids. Germline CDR1 is MNHEY and CDR2 is SMNVEV (reference sequence). The CDR3 DNA follows: TGTGCCAGCAGTGACCTGGCTGAAGCTTTCTTT. Translated, it gives CASSDLAEAFF.

The sample holds one count of this clone. The chain carries TRBV29-1 and TRBJ2-2, with TRBD2 identical over 8 bases. CDR1 is SQVTM, CDR2 ANQGSEA, per germline. V was pared by 4 bases and J by 0 bases, with 7 bases of the junction left unmatched. The CDR3 covers 16 residues. As DNA, the CDR3 is TGCAGCGTTGTTGGTAGCGGGGTCGCGAACACCGGGGAGCTGTTTTTT. Translated, it gives CSVVGSGVANTGELFF.

The rearrangement uses TRBV5-4 and TRBJ2-3; 10 bases line up with TRBD1. Unmatched junction bases numbered 5, after V lost 4 bases and J lost 3 bases. The CDR3 runs to 15 residues. The germline gives CDR1 SGHNT, CDR2 YYREEE (reference sequence). This CDR3 is CASSGWTGGTDTQYF. DNA for the CDR3: TGTGCCAGCAGCGGATGGACAGGGGGAACAGATACGCAGTATTTT.

The chain combines TRBV28 with TRBJ2-1; 13 bases align to TRBD2. Germline-derived CDR1 and CDR2 are MDHEN and SYDVKM. The CDR3 has 19 residues. After removal of 2 bases from V and 4 bases from J, the junction contained 11 bases not matched to a gene. CDR3 region: CASSLEGATSGRAYNEQFF. In DNA, the CDR3 is TGTGCCAGCAGTTTAGAGGGGGCCACTAGCGGGAGGGCATACAATGAGCAGTTCTTC.

This clone came up a few times. The chain links TRBV19 to TRBJ1-1, with D possibly matching TRBD1 (5 bases). Germline V gives CDR1 LNHDA, CDR2 SQIVND (reference sequence). Trimming pared 3 bases from V and 6 bases from J, leaving 20 bases between. CDR3 length: 16 amino acids. CDR3 coding DNA: TGTGCCAGTAGTATGAGGCAGGGAGAGGGGCGACCTGAAGCTTTCTTT. Its protein product is CASSMRQGEGRPEAFF. The whole variable domain, filled in from reference TRBV19 and TRBJ1-1, reads DGGITQSPKYLFRKEGQNVTLSCEQNLNHDAMYWYRQDPGQGLRLIYYSQIVNDFQKGDIAEGYSVSREKKESFPLTVTSAQKNPTAFYLCASSMRQGEGRPEAFFGQGTRLTVV.

This clone was recorded a few times. The chain links TRBV19 to TRBJ1-1; no clear D. Trimming took 6 bases from V and 9 from J, leaving 14 bases between them. CDR1 and CDR2 (germline): LNHDA, SQIVND (reference sequence). The CDR3 runs to 12 residues. The DNA for the CDR3 is TGTGCCAGTAGCCTGGAGGGCAGTCAAGCTTTCTTT. Protein sequence: CASSLEGSQAFF.

The chain uses TRBV4-3 and TRBJ2-7; D is uncertain. Germline lookup yields CDR1 LGHNA and CDR2 YSLEER. V was pared by 0 bases and J by 3 bases, with 9 bases between. The CDR3 consists of 14 residues. Written as DNA, the CDR3 is TGCGCCAGCAGCCAAGATGTGGGGTACTACGAGCAGTACTTC. Protein product: CASSQDVGYYEQYF.

This clone occurred a few times. The chain uses TRBV19 and TRBJ1-1, with TRBD1 matching 7 bases. Germline V lookup: CDR1 LNHDA, CDR2 SQIVND (reference sequence). The trim removed 3 bases at V and 2 bases at J, leaving 9 bases unmatched. The CDR3 has 16 residues. CDR3 nucleotide sequence: TGTGCCAGTAGTATCCCTCGGGGACAGATAAACACTGAAGCTTTCTTT. This sequence encodes CASSIPRGQINTEAFF.

The chain links TRBV19 to TRBJ2-7, with 7 bases that match TRBD2. V lost 5 bases to trimming and J lost 6 bases; unmatched junction nucleotides: 10. This CDR3 comprises 14 residues. Germline V gene lookup returns CDR1 LNHDA and CDR2 SQIVND (reference sequence). CDR3 loop: CASSPQSRGGEQYF. The DNA for the CDR3 is TGTGCCAGTAGTCCTCAATCCCGCGGGGGCGAGCAGTACTTC.

The chain couples TRBV9 to TRBJ1-4, with a weak D call TRBD1 (6 bases). Between the trimmed V and J ends, which lost 4 bases and 0 bases, there was a span of 10 bases. The CDR3 loop spans 15 amino acids. Germline V lookup: CDR1 SGDLS, CDR2 YYNGEE. CDR3 sequence reads: CASSTGQTTNEKLFF. The CDR3 DNA is TGTGCCAGCAGCACAGGACAGACAACTAATGAAAAACTGTTTTTT.

The gene calls are TRBV5-6 and TRBJ1-2; 9 bases match TRBD1. Germline V gives CDR1 SGHDT, CDR2 YYEEEE. After removal of 3 bases from V and 3 bases from J, the junction contained 9 bases not matched to a gene. The CDR3 is 16 residues long. Here the CDR3 DNA reads TGTGCCAGCAGCTCACTAAGGACAGGGGCTGACTATGGCTACACCTTC. Translated: CASSSLRTGADYGYTF.

The chain is built from TRBV19 and TRBJ1-5; 9 bases are shared with TRBD1. After removal of 3 bases from V and 3 bases from J, the junction contained 9 bases not matched to a gene. CDR1 LNHDA and CDR2 SQIVND come from the germline V gene (reference sequence). CDR3 length: 17 residues. The CDR3 protein is CASSMVGQGVTNQPQHF. Written as DNA, the CDR3 is TGTGCCAGTAGTATGGTGGGACAGGGAGTCACCAATCAGCCCCAGCATTTT.

V usage is TRBV18 and J usage is TRBJ1-2; D remains ambiguous. The CDR3 length is 13 residues. Looked up from germline, CDR1 is KGHSH and CDR2 is LQKENI. V lost 4 bases and J lost 0, with 6 bases in between. The CDR3 sequence: CASSRTANYGYTF. DNA of the CDR3: TGTGCCAGCTCACGCACAGCTAACTATGGCTACACCTTC.

The chain uses TRBV2 and TRBJ1-2; TRBD1 matches 7 bases. Germline V CDR1 and CDR2: SNHLY, FYNNEI. The CDR3 sequence is 13 residues long. V lost 1 base, J lost 8 bases, and 4 bases stayed unmatched. The CDR3 loop reads CASSEGQGQGYTF. The CDR3 coding sequence is TGTGCCAGCAGTGAAGGACAGGGTCAAGGCTACACCTTC.

The chain joins TRBV6-1 to TRBJ2-3; D is tentatively TRBD1 or TRBD2 (6 bases each). V was clipped by 5 bases and J by 0 bases, with 12 bases between them. The germline V gene encodes CDR1 MNHNS and CDR2 SASEGT. The CDR3 has 15 amino acids. The CDR3: CASSRGGSSTDTQYF. The DNA of the CDR3 is TGTGCCAGCAGTAGAGGGGGGTCTAGCACAGATACGCAGTATTTT.

In this sample, this clone turned up once. The chain joins TRBV28 to TRBJ1-1; 7 bases align to TRBD1. The CDR3 is 14 residues long. V was clipped by 5 bases and J by 4 bases; unmatched bases: 7. Germline assignment: CDR1 MDHEN and CDR2 SYDVKM. For the CDR3, the DNA is TGTGCCAGCAGTAGAGCAGACAGGGTCACTGAAGCTTTCTTT. The encoded protein is CASSRADRVTEAFF.

The rearrangement uses TRBV7-8 and TRBJ2-5; 11 bases are shared with TRBD1. The J segment lost 7 bases and the V segment lost 5 bases, leaving 9 bases of the junction unmatched. Germline CDR1 is SGHVS and CDR2 is FQNEAQ. The CDR3 consists of 15 residues. CDR3 sequence: CASSLGQGEAGTQYF. As DNA, the CDR3 is TGTGCCAGCAGCCTGGGACAGGGGGAAGCTGGGACCCAGTACTTC.

The chain carries TRBV2 and TRBJ2-7; 9 nucleotides agree with TRBD1. CDR1 is SNHLY, CDR2 FYNNEI, per germline. CDR3 length: 14 residues. The V and J ends lost 3 bases and 6 bases, in that order; junction bases with no gene match: 6. The CDR3 sequence is CASSEYRGRSEQYF. The CDR3 DNA follows: TGTGCCAGCAGTGAGTACAGGGGGCGAAGCGAGCAGTACTTC. The variable domain in full, completed from reference TRBV2 and TRBJ2-7, reads EPEVTQTPSHQVTQMGQEVILRCVPISNHLYFYWYRQILGQKVEFLVSFYNNEISEKSEIFDDQFSVERPDGSNFTLKIRSTKLEDSAMYFCASSEYRGRSEQYFGPGTRLTVT.

Comment on this clone: The junction shows a germline mismatch at one end, possibly a read error. The V call is TRBV11-2, the J call TRBJ1-2; D might be TRBD1 (5 bases). Germline V CDR1 and CDR2: SGHAT, FQNNGV. CDR3 length: 13 amino acids. CDR3 residues: CASSLEGPYGHTF. In nucleotides, the CDR3 is TGTGCCAGCAGCTTAGAGGGGCCTTATGGCCACACCTTC. Together with reference TRBV11-2 and TRBJ1-2, the CDR3 gives the full variable domain: EAGVAQSPRYKIIEKRQSVAFWCNPISGHATLYWYQQILGQGPKLLIQFQNNGVVDDSQLPKDRFSAERLKGVDSTLKIQPAKLEDSAVYLCASSLEGPYGHTFGSGTRLTVV.

This sequence joins TRBV2 and TRBJ2-2; 11 bases agree with TRBD1. Per the germline V gene, CDR1 is SNHLY and CDR2 is FYNNEI. The CDR3 is 15 residues long. V lost 6 bases to trimming and J lost 4 bases; unmatched junction nucleotides: 4. The CDR3 spells CASRDRGLGTGELFF. CDR3 sequence (DNA): TGTGCCAGCAGGGACAGGGGGCTCGGCACCGGGGAGCTGTTTTTT.

The gene calls are TRBV5-1 and TRBJ2-1, with D unclear. This CDR3 spans 15 amino acids. Germline V gene data show CDR1 as SGHRS and CDR2 as YFSETQ. V was clipped by 0 bases and J by 1 base, with 8 bases between them. The CDR3: CASSLGALSYNEQFF. In nucleotides, the CDR3 is TGCGCCAGCAGCTTGGGTGCGCTGTCCTACAATGAGCAGTTCTTC.

The chain recombines TRBV7-9 with TRBJ2-5, with no clear D. Germline CDR1 reads SEHNR; CDR2 reads FQNEAQ (reference sequence). The CDR3 loop spans 14 amino acids. V was cut by 1 base and J by 2 bases, with 8 bases left in between. CDR3 protein: CASSLVKEQETQYF. The CDR3 DNA reads as TGTGCCAGCAGCTTAGTGAAAGAACAAGAGACCCAGTACTTC.

V gene TRBV11-2 combines with J gene TRBJ2-7; no clear D gene. V was shortened by 0 bases and J by 3 bases, with 3 bases between the two germline ends. This CDR3 contains 12 residues. Germline lookup yields CDR1 SGHAT and CDR2 FQNNGV. The CDR3 here is CASSLDGYEQYF. CDR3 DNA: TGTGCCAGCAGCTTAGACGGCTACGAGCAGTACTTC.